One T cell receptor beta chain is described in this entry. It was across several immunoSEQ plates that each subset's genomic DNA was evenly split. Profiled with immunoSEQ multiplex PCR; TCRdb holds only in-frame clones, not every one. Among fewer than 600,000 clones listed, 79% were seen once. V dropped 1 base and J dropped 8; count of bases not matched to a gene: 14. This CDR3 has 17 residues. Germline CDR1 reads MGHRA; CDR2 reads YSYEKL. This entry belongs to a study of shared clonotypes between healthy human individuals. In unsorted samples, genomic DNA was obtained using roughly 90 million PBMCs. This receptor was taken from a woman in her forties in good health. Some clones in this sample may be carry-over from other donors' samples. Sequenced input: PBMCs. The V call is TRBV4-1, the J call TRBJ2-1; 7 positions agree with TRBD2. The CDR3 here is CASSQASGLRPSDEQFF. The CDR3 region has the DNA TGCGCCAGCAGCCAAGCGTCGGGACTAAGGCCATCCGATGAGCAGTTCTTC.